This passage covers 32 T cell receptor beta chains from one sample sequenced in a study of CD8+CD57+ T cells in acquired aplastic anemia. The study profiled TCR beta VDJ and CDR3 using genomic DNA as template. TCRdb reanalysed the reads using MiXCR and keeps one entry per CDR3 protein. The repertoire consists of over 150,000 distinct CDR3 sequences, with roughly 65% occurring once and the leading ten covering about 39%. Sequencing involved patients with CD8+CD57+ cell expansion previously shown by flow cytometry. Input material: sorted CD4+, CD8+, or CD8+CD57+ T cells (not recorded which) from PBMCs. Receptors originate from a human donor with aplastic anemia.

The J gene is TRBJ1-2, the V gene TRBV19; weak D call: TRBD1 (5 bases). CDR3 length equals 13 residues. CDR1 LNHDA and CDR2 SQIVND come from the germline V gene (reference sequence). Trimming cost V 9 bases and J 4 bases, with 15 bases left between them. The CDR3 region is CASLQDSLYGYTF. The CDR3 DNA reads as TGTGCCAGCCTCCAAGACAGTCTCTATGGCTACACCTTC.

This clonotype was detected a few times. The chain carries TRBV5-6 and TRBJ1-3, with 9 bases lining up with TRBD1. Germline CDR1 is SGHDT and CDR2 is YYEEEE. This CDR3 is built from 16 residues. J was trimmed by 2 bases and V by 0 bases; bases with no gene match: 3. CDR3 sequence reads: CASSLEGQGAGNTIYF. As DNA, the CDR3 is TGTGCCAGCAGCTTGGAGGGACAGGGTGCTGGAAACACCATATATTTT.

The J gene is TRBJ2-5, the V gene TRBV13, with D tentatively TRBD2 (7 bases). CDR3 length equals 14 residues. Trimming cost V 5 bases and J 2 bases, with 12 bases left between them. The germline gives CDR1 PRHDT, CDR2 FYEKMQ (reference sequence). The CDR3 nucleotides are TGTGCCAGCAGCACCCGGGGGGCTCAAGAGACCCAGTACTTC. It encodes CASSTRGAQETQYF.

V usage is TRBV9 and J usage is TRBJ2-3, with 9 bases that match TRBD1. With 4 bases clipped from V and 5 bases from J, the junction kept 2 bases outside the gene matches. The CDR3 spans 13 residues. CDR1 and CDR2 (germline): SGDLS, YYNGEE. The CDR3 region is CASSTTGGDTQYF. Written as DNA, the CDR3 is TGTGCCAGCAGCACGACAGGGGGAGATACGCAGTATTTT.

CDR3 protein: CAISSQGIDTQYF. DNA for the CDR3: TGTGCCATTTCGTCTCAGGGGATAGATACGCAGTATTTT. The chain uses TRBV10-3 and TRBJ2-3; a possible D gene is TRBD1 (6 bases). The CDR3 extends over 13 amino acids. V was shortened by 9 bases and J by 5 bases, with 15 bases between the two germline ends. The V gene's germline CDR1 is ENHRY and CDR2 SYGVKD.

Worth noting for this clonotype: A much larger clone lies a single base off, so this may be a read error. The chain employs TRBV6-5 and TRBJ1-6; no clear D. This CDR3 contains 16 residues. Germline V gene lookup returns CDR1 MNHEY and CDR2 SVGAGI. The CDR3 loop is CANSAPPEGSNSPLHF. As DNA, the CDR3 is TGTGCCAACAGTGCTCCTCCGGAGGGATCGAATTCACCCCTCCACTTT.

This chain joins TRBV15 and TRBJ2-7; 7 nucleotides align to TRBD1. The germline gives CDR1 LNHNV, CDR2 YYDKDF (reference sequence). This CDR3 region has 15 residues. V gave up 2 bases and J gave up 3 bases; unmatched junction bases: 7. This CDR3 reads CATSRPPTGDYEQYF. The CDR3 DNA reads as TGTGCCACCAGCAGACCCCCTACAGGGGACTACGAGCAGTACTTC.

The chain couples TRBV5-1 to TRBJ2-7; 8 bases match TRBD1. The CDR3 length is 15 residues. Unmatched junction bases numbered 9, after V lost 0 bases and J lost 7 bases. Germline loops: CDR1 SGHRS, CDR2 YFSETQ. DNA for the CDR3: TGCGCCAGCAGCTTGGACCGGACAGGGCAAGCGGAGCAGTACTTC. It codes for CASSLDRTGQAEQYF.

The J gene is TRBJ1-1, the V gene TRBV7-6; 9 bases agree with TRBD1. The CDR3 is made up of 17 amino acids. With V trimmed by 1 base and J by 6 bases, 12 bases remained unmatched. Germline loops: CDR1 SGHVS, CDR2 FNYEAQ. The chain's CDR3 is CASSLGGRDRAVAEAFF. The DNA of the CDR3 is TGTGCCAGCAGCTTAGGAGGACGGGACAGGGCCGTTGCTGAAGCTTTCTTT. The whole variable domain, filled in from reference TRBV7-6 and TRBJ1-1, reads GAGVSQSPRYKVTKRGQDVALRCDPISGHVSLYWYRQALGQGPEFLTYFNYEAQQDKSGLPNDRFSAERPEGSISTLTIQRTEQRDSAMYRCASSLGGRDRAVAEAFFGQGTRLTVV.

Details on this clonotype: Mismatch with germline at one junction end may stem from a read error. The rearrangement links TRBV11-2 to TRBJ2-1; D unresolved. This CDR3 is 14 amino acids long. CDR1 SGHAT and CDR2 FQNNGV come from the germline V gene. The CDR3 here is CACSLKGPYNEQLF. The DNA of the CDR3 is TGTGCCTGCAGCTTGAAGGGTCCCTACAATGAGCAGCTCTTC.

Concerning this clonotype itself: An end of the junction does not agree with germline; a read error may underlie this. J is TRBJ1-2 and V is TRBV7-9; 10 nucleotides align to TRBD1. The CDR3 has 17 amino acids. The germline CDR1 and CDR2 sequences are SEHNR and FQNEAQ (reference sequence). CDR3 in amino acids: CASSLSGTGVINYGYTF. In DNA form, the CDR3 reads TGCGCCAGCAGCTTGTCCGGGACAGGGGTTATTAACTATGGCTACACCTTC.

This clonotype was counted between two and nine times. This chain links TRBV9 with TRBJ1-2, with unresolved D. The germline gives CDR1 SGDLS, CDR2 YYNGEE. V lost 4 bases to trimming and J lost 2 bases, with 18 bases between them. This CDR3 comprises 16 residues. The CDR3 nucleotides are TGTGCCAGCAGCCGGGCTCTTCCGGGTCAGAACTATGGCTACACCTTC. It translates to CASSRALPGQNYGYTF.

CDR3 protein: CSASTRDSRNQPQHF. CDR3 DNA: TGCAGTGCTAGTACTCGGGACAGTCGAAATCAGCCCCAGCATTTT. The rearrangement uses TRBV20-1 and TRBJ1-5; the match to TRBD1 covers 7 bases. The ends lost 3 bases at V and 4 bases at J; junction bases unmatched: 9. From germline, CDR1 is DFQATT and CDR2 SNEGSKA (reference sequence). CDR3 length: 15 residues.

This clonotype has just one count. V is TRBV7-2 and J is TRBJ2-5; 12 bases line up with TRBD2. The CDR3 runs to 15 residues. J lost 2 bases, V lost 5 bases, and 3 bases had no gene match. Per the germline V gene, CDR1 is SGHTA and CDR2 is FQGNSA. Here the CDR3 reads CASSKLAGGQETQYF. The CDR3 DNA sequence: TGTGCCAGCAGCAAACTAGCGGGGGGTCAAGAGACCCAGTACTTC.

The chain is built from TRBV20-1 and TRBJ2-5, with D unclear. Trimming removed 4 bases at V and 7 bases at J, with 13 bases between. The CDR3 covers 12 residues. Germline lookup yields CDR1 DFQATT and CDR2 SNEGSKA (reference sequence). The CDR3 sequence: CSAISPKGTQYF. DNA of the CDR3: TGCAGTGCTATAAGCCCCAAGGGGACCCAGTACTTC.

This clonotype was picked up many times. The chain carries TRBV13 and TRBJ2-1, with D possibly being TRBD1 or TRBD2 (5 bases each). V was clipped by 5 bases and J by 9 bases, with 14 bases between them. The CDR3 is 13 residues long. Germline V gene lookup returns CDR1 PRHDT and CDR2 FYEKMQ (reference sequence). The CDR3 bases are TGTGCCAGCAGCCTGGGACCTGAGAGTGAGCAGTTCTTC. Residues: CASSLGPESEQFF.

The chain links TRBV6-5 to TRBJ1-1; TRBD1 matches 7 bases. This CDR3 comprises 16 residues. CDR1 is MNHEY, CDR2 SVGAGI, per germline. The V and J ends lost 0 bases and 1 base, in that order; junction bases with no gene match: 5. CDR3 amino acids: CASSYSYGTENTEAFF. The CDR3 DNA reads TGTGCCAGCAGTTACTCTTATGGGACAGAGAACACTGAAGCTTTCTTT.

As to this clonotype: No conserved phenylalanine or tryptophan is present at the end of the CDR3, so a read error is the likely explanation. The chain employs TRBV20-1 and TRBJ1-1; TRBD1 is a possible D gene (5 bases). The germline V gene has CDR1 DFQATT and CDR2 SNEGSKA (reference sequence). V lost 0 bases to trimming and J lost 3 bases, with 11 bases between them. The CDR3 length is 14 residues. CDR3 in DNA: TGCAGTGCTAGAGAGTGGACAACTGACACTGAAGCTTTCTCT. Translated, it gives CSAREWTTDTEAFS.

This clonotype was seen at least ten times. This rearrangement joins TRBV7-8 to TRBJ2-2, with D possibly matching TRBD2 (5 bases). There are 15 residues in the CDR3. Germline CDR1 reads SGHVS; CDR2 reads FQNEAQ. V lost 6 bases and J 3 bases, leaving 14 bases between the germline ends. This chain's CDR3 is CASRQRTFHTGELFF. The CDR3 coding sequence is TGTGCCAGCAGACAACGGACTTTCCACACCGGGGAGCTGTTTTTT.

The chain carries TRBV7-2 and TRBJ2-1, with 10 bases that match TRBD2. The CDR3 totals 16 residues. V shed 3 bases, J shed 8 bases, and the junction held 10 bases outside the gene matches. Germline assignment: CDR1 SGHTA and CDR2 FQGNSA. The CDR3 nucleotides are TGTGCCAGCAGCTTTACTAGCGGGACCGGGGTCTATGAGCAGTTCTTC. Amino acids: CASSFTSGTGVYEQFF.

The chain uses TRBV2 and TRBJ1-2; no clear D. V was trimmed by 5 bases and J by 4 bases, leaving 8 bases between them. The CDR3 is 12 residues long. Per the germline V gene, CDR1 is SNHLY and CDR2 is FYNNEI. CDR3 sequence reads: CASSRTIYGYTF. The CDR3, as DNA: TGTGCCAGCAGTAGGACCATCTATGGCTACACCTTC.

This clonotype was picked up a small number of times. A much larger clone differs by one base, so this may be a read error. The genes are TRBV7-9 and TRBJ1-2; D perhaps matches TRBD1 (5 bases). The CDR3 contains 16 residues. Germline V gene data show CDR1 as SEHNR and CDR2 as FQNEAQ (reference sequence). The CDR3 DNA follows: TGTGCCAGCAGCTTAAACCCCCGCAGGGCTGCTTATGGCTACGCCTTC. Encoded protein: CASSLNPRRAAYGYAF.

The chain uses TRBV24-1 and TRBJ2-3, with 8 bases that match TRBD2. Trimming at V came to 0 bases and at J to 0 bases, leaving 4 bases not matched to a gene. Germline values: CDR1 KGHDR, CDR2 SFDVKD. This CDR3 region has 17 residues. In DNA, the CDR3 is TGTGCCACCAGTGATTTGAGTAGCGGGGTGAGCACAGATACGCAGTATTTT. Amino acids: CATSDLSSGVSTDTQYF.

This clonotype was counted a few times. J is TRBJ1-1 and V is TRBV10-2; TRBD1 matches 7 bases. The germline CDR1 and CDR2 sequences are WSHSY and SAAADI. V lost 8 bases and J lost 11; bases outside the gene matches: 17. The CDR3 is 14 residues long. CDR3 in amino acids: CASRKGGQGDSAFF. CDR3 DNA: TGCGCCAGCCGAAAAGGGGGGCAGGGGGATTCGGCTTTCTTT.

The chain links TRBV15 to TRBJ2-7, with TRBD1 as a possible D gene (6 bases). Germline V gene data show CDR1 as LNHNV and CDR2 as YYDKDF (reference sequence). V lost 4 bases, J lost 3 bases, and 16 bases lay in between. The CDR3 contains 15 residues. The CDR3 nucleotides read TGTGCCACCAGCAAAACCCCGGGACACTACTACGAGCAGTACTTC. This encodes CATSKTPGHYYEQYF.

This clonotype was counted a single time. V is TRBV6-1 and J is TRBJ2-7, with no clear D. The V end was cut by 10 bases, the J end by 0 bases, with 10 bases between. The CDR3 extends over 12 amino acids. CDR1 and CDR2 from the germline V gene are MNHNS and SASEGT. The CDR3 DNA reads TGTGCCACCGCGACATTCTCCTACGAGCAGTACTTC. It codes for CATATFSYEQYF.

This clonotype was seen repeatedly, ten times or more. A read error may account for a junction end that differs from germline. The chain recombines TRBV7-7 with TRBJ2-7; possibly TRBD1 for D (5 bases). The CDR3 covers 13 residues. Germline CDR1 SSHAT, CDR2 FNYEAQ (reference sequence). The CDR3: CASSPGIGYEQYF. The CDR3 bases are TGTGCTAGCAGCCCAGGGATAGGTTACGAGCAGTACTTC.

The rearrangement joins TRBV2 to TRBJ2-7, with D possibly matching TRBD2 (6 bases). The ends were cut back, 6 bases at V and 3 bases at J, with 24 bases in the middle. Germline V CDR1 and CDR2: SNHLY, FYNNEI. The CDR3 is made up of 17 amino acids. In DNA form, the CDR3 reads TGTGCCAGCAGCCACGGGAGAGGGACCTTGAACGTCTACGAGCAGTACTTC. This encodes CASSHGRGTLNVYEQYF.

This clonotype was recorded a few times. The CDR3 end shows no conserved phenylalanine or tryptophan, and so a read error is likely. The DNA is left out, because the CDR3 cannot be placed on it with certainty; the CDR3 is given as TCRdb lists it. V gene TRBV4-2 combines with J gene TRBJ2-5; TRBD1 is the table's D call, not checked against the DNA. The CDR3 length is 18 residues, termini included. CDR1 LGHNA and CDR2 YNFKEQ come from the germline V gene. The CDR3 sequence is CASSQEVGGTNYGYTFGS.

The chain is built from TRBV7-2 and TRBJ1-1; D is ambiguous. Germline CDR1 SGHTA, CDR2 FQGNSA. The CDR3 loop spans 13 amino acids. The ends were cut back, 4 bases at V and 0 bases at J, with 6 bases in the middle. This CDR3 reads CASSYHMNTEAFF. The CDR3 nucleotides are TGTGCCAGCAGCTACCACATGAACACTGAAGCTTTCTTT.

This clonotype has just a few counts. The rearrangement joins TRBV3-1 to TRBJ2-1; 14 nucleotides line up with TRBD2. V shed 0 bases, J shed 6 bases, and the junction held 4 bases outside the gene matches. CDR1 and CDR2 (germline): LGHDT, YNNKEL (reference sequence). The CDR3 spans 17 residues. The CDR3 is CASSQDKTSGGGNEQFF. The DNA of the CDR3 is TGTGCCAGCAGCCAAGACAAGACTAGCGGGGGGGGCAATGAGCAGTTCTTC.

This rearrangement joins TRBV2 to TRBJ2-7, with 7 bases lining up with TRBD2. The DNA matches TRBJ2-1 better at its end, which makes the J call doubtful. The CDR3 sequence is 15 residues long. Germline CDR1 SNHLY, CDR2 FYNNEI. This CDR3 is CASSPLGGSYNEQFF. In nucleotides, the CDR3 is TGTGCCAGCAGTCCCCTAGGCGGGAGTTACAATGAGCAGTTCTTC.